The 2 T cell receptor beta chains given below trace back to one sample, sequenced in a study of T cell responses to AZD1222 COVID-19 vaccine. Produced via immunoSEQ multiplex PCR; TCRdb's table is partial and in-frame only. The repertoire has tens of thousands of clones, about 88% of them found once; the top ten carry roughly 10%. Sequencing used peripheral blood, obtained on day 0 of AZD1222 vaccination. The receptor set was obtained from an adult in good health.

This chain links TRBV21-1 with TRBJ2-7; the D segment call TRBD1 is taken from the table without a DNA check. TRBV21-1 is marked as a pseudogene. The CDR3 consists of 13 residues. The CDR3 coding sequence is TGTGCCAGCGGGCGACAGGGGCTCTACGAGCAGTACTTC. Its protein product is CASGRQGLYEQYF.

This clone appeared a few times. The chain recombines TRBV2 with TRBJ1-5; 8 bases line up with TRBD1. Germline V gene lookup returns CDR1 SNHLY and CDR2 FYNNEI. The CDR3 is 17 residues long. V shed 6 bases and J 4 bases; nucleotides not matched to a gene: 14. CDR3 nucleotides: TGTGCCAGCAGCCACGAGACAGGGGATCGCCGGAATCAGCCCCAGCATTTT. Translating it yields CASSHETGDRRNQPQHF.